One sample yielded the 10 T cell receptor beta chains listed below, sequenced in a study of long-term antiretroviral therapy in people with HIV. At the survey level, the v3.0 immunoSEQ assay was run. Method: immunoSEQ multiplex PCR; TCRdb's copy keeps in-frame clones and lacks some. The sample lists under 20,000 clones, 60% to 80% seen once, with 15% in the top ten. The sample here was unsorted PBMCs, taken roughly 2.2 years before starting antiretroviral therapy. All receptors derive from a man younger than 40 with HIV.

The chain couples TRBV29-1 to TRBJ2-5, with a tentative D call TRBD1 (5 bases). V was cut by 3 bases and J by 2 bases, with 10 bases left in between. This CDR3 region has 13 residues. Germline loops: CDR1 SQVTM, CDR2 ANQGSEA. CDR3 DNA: TGCAGCGTTGAGGTGACAGCTCAAGAGACCCAGTACTTC. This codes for CSVEVTAQETQYF.

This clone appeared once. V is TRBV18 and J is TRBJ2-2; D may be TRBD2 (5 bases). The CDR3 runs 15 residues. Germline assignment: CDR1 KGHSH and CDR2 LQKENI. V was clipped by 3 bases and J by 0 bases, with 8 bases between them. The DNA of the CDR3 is TGTGCCAGCTCACCGGTGGGAGCGAACACCGGGGAGCTGTTTTTT. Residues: CASSPVGANTGELFF.

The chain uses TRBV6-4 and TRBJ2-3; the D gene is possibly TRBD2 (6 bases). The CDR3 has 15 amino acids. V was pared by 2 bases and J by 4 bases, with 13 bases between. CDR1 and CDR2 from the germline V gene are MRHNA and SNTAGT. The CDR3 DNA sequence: TGTGCCAGCAGTGACAACGGGGAGGCAGCAGATACGCAGTATTTT. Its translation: CASSDNGEAADTQYF.

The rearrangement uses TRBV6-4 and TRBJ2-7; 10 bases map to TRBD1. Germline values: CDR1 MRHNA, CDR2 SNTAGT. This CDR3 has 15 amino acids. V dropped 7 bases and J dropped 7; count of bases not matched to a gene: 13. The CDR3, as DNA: TGTGCCAGCATTAACCACCGGGACAGGGGCTGGGAGCAGTACTTC. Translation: CASINHRDRGWEQYF.

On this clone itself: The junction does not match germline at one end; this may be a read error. CDR3 loop: CASSPQEGLSHNF. CDR3 nucleotide sequence: TGTGCCAGCAGCCCTCAGGAGGGACTCAGCCACAACTTC. This chain uses TRBV2 with TRBJ2-7; TRBD2 is a possible D gene (6 bases). The CDR3 contains 13 residues. Germline V gene data show CDR1 as SNHLY and CDR2 as FYNNEI.

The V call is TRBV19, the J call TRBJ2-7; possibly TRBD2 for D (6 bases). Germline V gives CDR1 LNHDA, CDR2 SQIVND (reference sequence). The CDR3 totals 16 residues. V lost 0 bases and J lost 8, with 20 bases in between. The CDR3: CASSIEGTSGTHKQYF. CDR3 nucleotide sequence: TGTGCCAGTAGTATAGAGGGAACCTCCGGGACTCACAAGCAGTACTTC.

CDR3 nucleotides: TGTGCCAGTAGTACGGAGACAGGGTCCTCCTACGAGCAGTACTTC. It codes for CASSTETGSSYEQYF. The chain recombines TRBV19 with TRBJ2-7; 7 nucleotides agree with TRBD1. Germline loops: CDR1 LNHDA, CDR2 SQIVND (reference sequence). Trimming cost V 4 bases and J 0 bases; bases outside gene matches: 6. This CDR3 region has 15 residues.

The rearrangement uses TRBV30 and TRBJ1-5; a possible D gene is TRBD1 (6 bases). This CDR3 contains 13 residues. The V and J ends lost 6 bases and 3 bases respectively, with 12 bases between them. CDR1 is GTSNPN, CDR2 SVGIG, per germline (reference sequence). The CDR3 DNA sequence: TGTGCCTGCACGACAGGTCACAATCAGCCCCAGCATTTT. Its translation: CACTTGHNQPQHF.

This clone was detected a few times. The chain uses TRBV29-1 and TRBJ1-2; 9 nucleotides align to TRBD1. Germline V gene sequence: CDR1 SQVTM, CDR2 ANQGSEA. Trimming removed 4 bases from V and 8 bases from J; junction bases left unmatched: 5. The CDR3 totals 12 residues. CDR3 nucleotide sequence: TGCAGCGTTGGGGACAGGGTCGAAGGCTACACCTTC. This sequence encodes CSVGDRVEGYTF.

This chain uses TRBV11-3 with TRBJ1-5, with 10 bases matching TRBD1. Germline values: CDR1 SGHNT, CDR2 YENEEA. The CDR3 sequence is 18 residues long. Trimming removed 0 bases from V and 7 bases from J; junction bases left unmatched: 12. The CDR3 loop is CASSLDRDRGLPRQPQHF. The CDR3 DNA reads TGTGCCAGCAGCTTAGACCGCGACAGGGGGCTGCCACGGCAGCCCCAGCATTTT.